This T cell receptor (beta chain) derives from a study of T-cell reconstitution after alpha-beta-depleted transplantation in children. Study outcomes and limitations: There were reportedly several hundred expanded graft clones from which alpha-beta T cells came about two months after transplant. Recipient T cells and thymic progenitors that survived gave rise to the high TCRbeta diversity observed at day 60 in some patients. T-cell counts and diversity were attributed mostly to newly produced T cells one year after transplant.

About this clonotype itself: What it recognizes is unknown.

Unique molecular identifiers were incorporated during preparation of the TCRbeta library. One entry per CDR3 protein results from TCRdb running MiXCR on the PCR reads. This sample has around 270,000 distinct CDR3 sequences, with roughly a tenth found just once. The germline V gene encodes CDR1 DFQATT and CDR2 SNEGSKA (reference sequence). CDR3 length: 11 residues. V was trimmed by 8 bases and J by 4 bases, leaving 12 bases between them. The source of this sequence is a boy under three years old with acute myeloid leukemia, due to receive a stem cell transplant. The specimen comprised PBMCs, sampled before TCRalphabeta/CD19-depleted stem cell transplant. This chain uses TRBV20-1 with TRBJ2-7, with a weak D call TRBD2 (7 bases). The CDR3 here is CSRGGEYEQYF. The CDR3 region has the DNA TGCAGTCGAGGGGGGGAATACGAGCAGTACTTC.